One sample yielded the 8 T cell receptor beta chains listed below, sequenced in a study of cytomegalovirus exposure and HLA in healthy donors. Primers for the PCR totalled 60 Vbeta and 13 Jbeta. TCRdb's copy holds only in-frame clones and misses some; the assay was immunoSEQ multiplex PCR. This table has 75,000 to 90,000 clones, 60% to 75% appearing once. The specimen sequenced was PBMCs. These receptors all come from a woman aged 40 to 49 in good health and CMV-seropositive.

The chain links TRBV28 to TRBJ1-2; 9 bases map to TRBD1. Germline lookup yields CDR1 MDHEN and CDR2 SYDVKM. With 10 bases clipped from V and 4 bases from J, the junction kept 13 bases outside the gene matches. The CDR3 is made up of 15 amino acids. The CDR3 protein is CATHRGDREGYGYTF. In nucleotides, the CDR3 is TGTGCCACCCACCGGGGGGACAGGGAGGGCTATGGCTACACCTTC.

This chain links TRBV29-1 with TRBJ1-2; TRBD1 matches at 9 bases. This CDR3 is built from 14 residues. Germline values: CDR1 SQVTM, CDR2 ANQGSEA. The ends lost 4 bases at V and 7 bases at J; junction bases unmatched: 10. DNA for the CDR3: TGCAGCGTTGGGACAGGGGAAGGGTGGCGTGGCTACACCTTC. This sequence encodes CSVGTGEGWRGYTF.

The chain joins TRBV30 to TRBJ1-2; D is perhaps TRBD1 (5 bases). The CDR3 has 16 amino acids. Trimming pared 1 base from V and 5 bases from J, leaving 20 bases between. From germline, CDR1 is GTSNPN and CDR2 SVGIG (reference sequence). In DNA form, the CDR3 reads TGTGCCTGGAGTGATCCCGGCAGGGTAACGTCTTATGGCTACACCTTC. This sequence encodes CAWSDPGRVTSYGYTF. Full variable domain (rest looked up from reference TRBV30 and TRBJ1-2): SQTIHQWPATLVQPVGSPLSLECTVEGTSNPNLYWYRQAAGRGLQLLFYSVGIGQISSEVPQNLSASRPQDRQFILSSKKLLLSDSGFYLCAWSDPGRVTSYGYTFGSGTRLTVV.

The J gene is TRBJ1-1, the V gene TRBV6-5; D not certain. CDR3 length equals 13 residues. The germline V gene has CDR1 MNHEY and CDR2 SVGAGI. Trimming took 3 bases from V and 2 from J, leaving 7 bases between them. CDR3 bases: TGTGCCAGCAGTTATTGGAGAAACACTGAAGCTTTCTTT. This gives the protein CASSYWRNTEAFF.

The chain carries TRBV6-1 and TRBJ2-5; D not resolved. V lost 0 bases and J 6 bases, leaving 5 bases between the germline ends. The CDR3 sequence is 12 residues long. The germline V gene encodes CDR1 MNHNS and CDR2 SASEGT. CDR3 nucleotide sequence: TGTGCCAGCAGTGAAGCTTGGCAGACCCAGTACTTC. Amino acid sequence: CASSEAWQTQYF.

J is TRBJ2-7 and V is TRBV5-6; TRBD1 matches 8 bases. J gave up 3 bases and V 3 bases, and 8 bases lay outside the gene matches. Germline-derived CDR1 and CDR2 are SGHDT and YYEEEE. This CDR3 is 15 amino acids long. The CDR3 sequence is CASSWPGQAHYEQYF. The DNA of the CDR3 is TGTGCCAGCAGCTGGCCGGGACAGGCACACTACGAGCAGTACTTC.

The gene calls are TRBV19 and TRBJ2-3; TRBD2 aligns across 10 bases. There are 15 residues in the CDR3. CDR1 LNHDA and CDR2 SQIVND come from the germline V gene (reference sequence). Trimming removed 4 bases from V and 2 bases from J; junction bases left unmatched: 3. The CDR3 is CASSKLAGLTDTQYF. CDR3 DNA: TGTGCCAGTAGTAAACTAGCGGGACTCACAGATACGCAGTATTTT.

The rearrangement links TRBV5-4 to TRBJ2-5, with D possibly matching TRBD2 (5 bases). The tail of the sequence fits TRBJ2-7 better, so the J call may be wrong. The germline gives CDR1 SGHNT, CDR2 YYREEE (reference sequence). The CDR3 is 15 residues long. The chain's CDR3 is CASSSGGASSYEQYF. The CDR3 coding sequence is TGTGCCAGCAGTTCTGGAGGAGCCAGCTCCTACGAGCAGTACTTC.